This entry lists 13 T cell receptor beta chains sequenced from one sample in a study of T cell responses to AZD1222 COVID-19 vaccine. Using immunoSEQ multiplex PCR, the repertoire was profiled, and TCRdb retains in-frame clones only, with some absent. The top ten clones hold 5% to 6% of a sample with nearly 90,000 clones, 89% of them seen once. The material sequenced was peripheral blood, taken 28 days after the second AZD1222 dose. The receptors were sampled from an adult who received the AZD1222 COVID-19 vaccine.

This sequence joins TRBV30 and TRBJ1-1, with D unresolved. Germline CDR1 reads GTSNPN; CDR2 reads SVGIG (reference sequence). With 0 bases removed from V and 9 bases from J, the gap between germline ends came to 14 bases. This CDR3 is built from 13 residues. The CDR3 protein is CAWSVIWNSQAFF. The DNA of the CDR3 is TGTGCCTGGAGTGTAATATGGAACAGTCAAGCTTTCTTT.

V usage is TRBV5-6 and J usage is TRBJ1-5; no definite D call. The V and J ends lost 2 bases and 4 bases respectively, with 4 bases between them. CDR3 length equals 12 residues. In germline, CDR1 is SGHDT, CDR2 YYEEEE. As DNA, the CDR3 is TGTGCCAGCAGCTTACCGAATCAGCCCCAGCATTTT. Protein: CASSLPNQPQHF.

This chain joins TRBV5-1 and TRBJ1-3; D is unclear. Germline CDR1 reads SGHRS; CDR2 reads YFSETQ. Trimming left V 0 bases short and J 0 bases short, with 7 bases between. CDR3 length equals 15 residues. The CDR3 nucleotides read TGCGCCAGCAGCTTGGACGGAAGCTCTGGAAACACCATATATTTT. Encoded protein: CASSLDGSSGNTIYF.

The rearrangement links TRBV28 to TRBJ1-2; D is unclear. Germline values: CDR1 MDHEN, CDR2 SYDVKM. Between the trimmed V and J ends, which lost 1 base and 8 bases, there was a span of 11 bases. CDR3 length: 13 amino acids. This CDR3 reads CASSLSYSGGYTF. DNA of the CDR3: TGTGCCAGCAGTTTATCGTACTCCGGGGGCTACACCTTC.

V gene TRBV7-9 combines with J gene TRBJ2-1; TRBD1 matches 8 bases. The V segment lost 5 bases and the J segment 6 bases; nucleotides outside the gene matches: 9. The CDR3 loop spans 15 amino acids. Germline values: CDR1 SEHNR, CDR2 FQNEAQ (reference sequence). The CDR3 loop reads CASSPPRGPSNEQFF. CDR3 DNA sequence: TGTGCCAGCAGCCCCCCCAGGGGGCCCTCCAATGAGCAGTTCTTC.

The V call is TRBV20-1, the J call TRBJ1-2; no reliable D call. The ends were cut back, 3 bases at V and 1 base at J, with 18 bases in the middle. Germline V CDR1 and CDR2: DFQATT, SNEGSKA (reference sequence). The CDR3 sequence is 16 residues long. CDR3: CSASVPPGGSNYGYTF. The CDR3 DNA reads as TGCAGTGCTAGTGTCCCCCCTGGAGGGAGTAACTATGGCTACACCTTC.

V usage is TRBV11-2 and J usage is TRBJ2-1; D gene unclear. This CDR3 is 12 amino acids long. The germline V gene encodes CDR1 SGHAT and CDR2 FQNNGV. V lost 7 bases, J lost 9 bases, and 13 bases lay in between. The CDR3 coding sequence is TGTGCCAGCACCTCAAGTTCCGTTGAGCAGTTCTTC. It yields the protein CASTSSSVEQFF. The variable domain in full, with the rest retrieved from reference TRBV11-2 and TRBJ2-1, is EAGVAQSPRYKIIEKRQSVAFWCNPISGHATLYWYQQILGQGPKLLIQFQNNGVVDDSQLPKDRFSAERLKGVDSTLKIQPAKLEDSAVYLCASTSSSVEQFFGPGTRLTVL.

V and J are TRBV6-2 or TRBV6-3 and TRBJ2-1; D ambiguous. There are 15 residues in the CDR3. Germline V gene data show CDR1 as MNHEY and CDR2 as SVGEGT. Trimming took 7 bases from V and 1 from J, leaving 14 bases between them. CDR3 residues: CASTPTPFSYNEQFF. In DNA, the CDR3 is TGTGCCAGCACCCCCACCCCGTTTTCCTACAATGAGCAGTTCTTC.

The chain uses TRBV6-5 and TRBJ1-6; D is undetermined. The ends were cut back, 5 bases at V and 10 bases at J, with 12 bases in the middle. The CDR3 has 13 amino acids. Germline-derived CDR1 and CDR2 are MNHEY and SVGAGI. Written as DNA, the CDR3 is TGTGCCAGCAGTCCAGCCAAACTATCACCCCTCCACTTT. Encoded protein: CASSPAKLSPLHF.

The CDR3 protein is CASSLGAGLTDTQYF. The DNA for the CDR3 is TGCGCCAGCAGCTTGGGCGCGGGCCTCACAGATACGCAGTATTTT. V usage is TRBV5-1 and J usage is TRBJ2-3; a possible D gene is TRBD2 (5 bases). In germline, CDR1 is SGHRS, CDR2 YFSETQ. This CDR3 comprises 15 residues. Trimming removed 0 bases at V and 2 bases at J, with 10 bases between. Looking up the rest from reference TRBV5-1 and TRBJ2-3 gives the full variable domain: KAGVTQTPRYLIKTRGQQVTLSCSPISGHRSVSWYQQTPGQGLQFLFEYFSETQRNKGNFPGRFSGRQFSNSRSEMNVSTLELGDSALYLCASSLGAGLTDTQYFGPGTRLTVL.

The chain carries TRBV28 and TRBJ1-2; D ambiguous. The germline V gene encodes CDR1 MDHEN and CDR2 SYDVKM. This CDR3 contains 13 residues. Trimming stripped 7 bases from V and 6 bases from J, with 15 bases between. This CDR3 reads CASTYLGVDGYTF. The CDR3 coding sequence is TGTGCCAGCACCTACCTCGGGGTGGATGGCTACACCTTC.

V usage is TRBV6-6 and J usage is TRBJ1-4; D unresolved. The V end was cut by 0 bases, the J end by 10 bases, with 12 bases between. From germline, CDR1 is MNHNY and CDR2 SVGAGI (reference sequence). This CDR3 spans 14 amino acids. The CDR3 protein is CASSYSAGLVKLFF. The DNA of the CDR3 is TGTGCCAGCAGTTACTCGGCCGGGTTAGTAAAACTGTTTTTT.

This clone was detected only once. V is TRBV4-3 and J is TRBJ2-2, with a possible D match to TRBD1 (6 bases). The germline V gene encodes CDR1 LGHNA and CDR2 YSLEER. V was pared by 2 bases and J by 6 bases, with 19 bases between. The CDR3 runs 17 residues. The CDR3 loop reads CASSQPAGVWSPGELFF. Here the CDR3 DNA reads TGCGCCAGCAGCCAACCTGCAGGGGTCTGGAGTCCCGGGGAGCTGTTTTTT.